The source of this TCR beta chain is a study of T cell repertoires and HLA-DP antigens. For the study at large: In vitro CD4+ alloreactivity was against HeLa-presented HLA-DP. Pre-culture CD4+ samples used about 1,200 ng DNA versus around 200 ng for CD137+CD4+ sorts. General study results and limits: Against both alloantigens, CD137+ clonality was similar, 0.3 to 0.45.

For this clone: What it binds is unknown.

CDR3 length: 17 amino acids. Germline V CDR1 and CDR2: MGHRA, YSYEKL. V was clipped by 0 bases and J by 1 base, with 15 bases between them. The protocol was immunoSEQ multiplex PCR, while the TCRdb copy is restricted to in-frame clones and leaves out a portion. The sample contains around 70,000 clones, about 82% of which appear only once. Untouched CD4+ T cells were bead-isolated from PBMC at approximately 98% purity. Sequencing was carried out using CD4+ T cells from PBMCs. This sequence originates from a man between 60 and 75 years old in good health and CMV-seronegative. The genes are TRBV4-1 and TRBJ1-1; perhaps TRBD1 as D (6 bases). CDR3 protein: CASSQDRGRGTNTEAFF. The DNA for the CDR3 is TGCGCCAGCAGCCAAGATCGTGGTAGGGGGACGAACACTGAAGCTTTCTTT.